This TCR beta chain was obtained from a study of blood T cell repertoires in COVID-19 (TCRdb year 2020). For context, the study as a whole: Samples from collaborators originated in the United States, Italy and Spain and spanned both the acute and convalescent phases of COVID-19. The prospective study material was composed of cDNA or gDNA derived from T cells, B-cell-depleted T cells, or PBMCs. Subjects who had been exposed to COVID-19, were actively infected with it, or had recovered from it provided the deeply sampled blood TCRbeta repertoires that made up the dataset. The repertoires were made available in a free public database intended to serve as a resource for research on the immune response to SARS-CoV-2. Samples came from the ongoing ImmuneRACE study (first 160 participants) plus 1,254 subjects from 6 global collaborators. A de-identified subject ID, COVID-19 status, age in years and sex were almost always included in the sample metadata. HLA class I and class II types, where available, came from metadata supplied by the sample provider rather than from assay-based typing. Findings and caveats that apply to the study as a whole: The amount of clinical and demographic metadata varied by source and participant and was provided uncurated.

Participants in the prospective study were enrolled through a virtual design, were aged roughly 18 to 95 years, and lived in some 24 United States geographic areas. In the prospective study, cohorts were assigned on the basis of participant-reported clinical history obtained from a screening survey and a study questionnaire. ImmuneRACE Cohort 3 recovered participants were defined by two consecutive negative NP/OP PCR tests, healthcare professional clearance, or symptom resolution. Mobile phlebotomists in the prospective study collected whole blood, serum and a nasopharyngeal or oropharyngeal swab from every participant. Prospective study participants could optionally give additional blood draws and questionnaires over an approximately two-month period. Before DNA extraction, prospective study blood samples were shipped either frozen or at room temperature. Details on this clone: Its antigen remains unidentified. No much larger clone exists at a distance of one base, and base qualities are not known.

TCRbeta CDR3 regions were amplified from genomic DNA using the immunoSEQ Assay, a bias-controlled multiplex PCR. Per the source publication's procedure: The number of nucleated cells in each sample was estimated by amplification of reference gene primers within the assay. To quantify the absolute abundance of each unique TCRbeta CDR3 rearrangement, sequence reads were collapsed and filtered. Productive Simpson clonality was computed per sample as the square root of Simpson's diversity index over productive rearrangements. TCRdb retrieved this table from immuneACCESS and kept in-frame rearrangements only. Not all clones are present; in checked studies, unresolved V genes account for under half, and no reason is known for the remainder. V, J and clone size are those of that table, while D and trimming were read from the DNA. This sample gives approximately 360,000 clones in total; roughly four fifths of them show up just once. Approximately 4.7% of the sample rests with the top ten.

The receptor's source is a woman aged 50 to 60 who had recovered from COVID-19. The specimen was PBMCs or T cells enriched from blood (not recorded which).

In nucleotide form, the sequence is TGTGCCAGCAGTTTCGCAGGGACAGGGACTCCCTACGAGCAGTACTTC. Its coded protein is CASSFAGTGTPYEQYF. This chain joins TRBV27 to TRBJ2-7; a stretch of 9 junction bases matches TRBD1. The CDR3 runs 16 residues from the cysteine to the phenylalanine. The CDR3 DNA has 48 bases and is translated from base 1. V is cut back by 3 bases and J by 2 bases, with 8 bases in the junction unmatched. Based on the germline V gene (reference sequence), the CDR1 and CDR2 sequences are MNHEY and SMNVEV.